Below, one T cell receptor beta chain is given with its context. Its antigen is still unknown. Samples of blood were obtained at baseline, on cycle 4 day 1, and on cycle 7 day 1. The protocol was immunoSEQ multiplex PCR, while the TCRdb copy is restricted to in-frame clones and leaves out a portion. The profile covers tens of thousands of clones, with roughly nine tenths appearing a single time and approximately 27% taken by the ten largest. These data are taken from a study of OX40 agonist ivuxolimab in advanced cancers. General study findings and limits: Clones of CD4+ and CD8+ blood T cells grew by week 6 at doses of 0.1 to 3.0 mg/kg.

The ends were cut back, 4 bases at V and 4 bases at J, with 20 bases in the middle. CDR1 LNHDA and CDR2 SQIVND come from the germline V gene (reference sequence). This CDR3 is 17 amino acids long. The sequence derives from an adult with an advanced solid tumor such as melanoma, head and neck, liver or kidney cancer. The starting material was CD4+ or CD8+ T cells sorted from blood, obtained in a trial of the OX40 agonist ivuxolimab. The V call is TRBV19, the J call TRBJ2-1; D may be TRBD2 (6 bases). The CDR3 bases are TGTGCCAGTAGTACGGGCCTACGGGCGGGGCCATACAATGAGCAGTTCTTC. Protein: CASSTGLRAGPYNEQFF.